Following are 10 T cell receptor beta chains from one sample sequenced in a study of shared clonotypes between healthy human individuals. The protocol was immunoSEQ multiplex PCR, while the TCRdb copy is restricted to in-frame clones and leaves out a portion. The sample has fewer than 700,000 clones, roughly 79% seen once. The sequencing input was PBMCs. The receptors come from a woman aged 40 to 49 in good health. Some clones in this sample may be carry-over from other donors' samples.

CDR3: CASSPRRDNHADTQYF. In DNA form, the CDR3 reads TGTGCCAGCAGCCCACGCCGGGACAACCACGCAGATACGCAGTATTTT. The chain carries TRBV11-2 and TRBJ2-3; tentative D call: TRBD1 (6 bases). The CDR3 extends over 16 amino acids. Germline V CDR1 and CDR2: SGHAT, FQNNGV. Trimming removed 5 bases from V and 4 bases from J, with 19 bases in between.

CDR3 sequence (DNA): TGTGCCAGCAGGACTATGCGTCGGTACAATGAGCAGTTCTTC. This encodes CASRTMRRYNEQFF. The chain is built from TRBV28 and TRBJ2-1, with D perhaps TRBD2 (5 bases). The CDR3 is 14 amino acids. Germline CDR1 is MDHEN and CDR2 is SYDVKM. Between the trimmed V and J ends, which lost 6 bases and 4 bases, there was a span of 13 bases.

The J gene is TRBJ2-7, the V gene TRBV2, with TRBD2 identical over 8 bases. CDR3 length: 15 amino acids. V trimming: 0 bases; J trimming: 3 bases; junction bases outside the gene matches: 4. Germline V CDR1 and CDR2: SNHLY, FYNNEI. The CDR3 reads CASSEASGKFYEQYF. In DNA, the CDR3 is TGTGCCAGCAGTGAAGCTAGCGGGAAATTCTACGAGCAGTACTTC.

In regard to this clone: Sequence at one end of the junction differs from germline and may be a read error. The chain joins TRBV4-1 to TRBJ2-7; 9 bases agree with TRBD2. The CDR3 length is 14 residues. From germline, CDR1 is MGHRA and CDR2 YSYEKL. CDR3 sequence (DNA): TGTGCCAGCAGCCAAGGGACTAGCTGCTACGAGCAGTACTTC. Protein sequence: CASSQGTSCYEQYF.

The genes are TRBV11-2 and TRBJ1-6; TRBD1 aligns across 9 bases. Germline V gene data show CDR1 as SGHAT and CDR2 as FQNNGV. V trimming: 1 base; J trimming: 11 bases; junction bases outside the gene matches: 9. There are 16 residues in the CDR3. The CDR3 here is CASSLVSGTGNPPLHF. The CDR3 DNA is TGTGCCAGCAGCTTAGTCTCCGGGACAGGGAATCCACCCCTCCACTTT.

The chain is built from TRBV5-1 and TRBJ2-2; 13 bases are a match to TRBD2. Germline V lookup: CDR1 SGHRS, CDR2 YFSETQ. Trimming at V came to 6 bases and at J to 4 bases, leaving 6 bases not matched to a gene. The CDR3 is 16 residues long. The CDR3 loop is CASTPRTSGSTGELFF. The DNA of the CDR3 is TGCGCCAGCACTCCGAGGACTAGCGGGAGCACCGGGGAGCTGTTTTTT.

V is TRBV29-1 and J is TRBJ2-1; D is perhaps TRBD2 (6 bases). The CDR3 spans 14 residues. Trimming removed 6 bases at V and 0 bases at J, with 12 bases between. Germline V gene lookup returns CDR1 SQVTM and CDR2 ANQGSEA. CDR3 loop: CSVQEGSSYNEQFF. The CDR3 DNA reads as TGCAGCGTCCAGGAGGGTTCCTCCTACAATGAGCAGTTCTTC.

The chain couples TRBV30 to TRBJ1-2; D uncertain. Germline V lookup: CDR1 GTSNPN, CDR2 SVGIG (reference sequence). V was pared by 0 bases and J by 0 bases, with 11 bases between. CDR3 length: 15 residues. The CDR3 DNA reads as TGTGCCTGGAGTGTAAAACAGCTAGCTAACTATGGCTACACCTTC. Protein product: CAWSVKQLANYGYTF. Supplemented by reference TRBV30 and TRBJ1-2, the full variable domain reads SQTIHQWPATLVQPVGSPLSLECTVEGTSNPNLYWYRQAAGRGLQLLFYSVGIGQISSEVPQNLSASRPQDRQFILSSKKLLLSDSGFYLCAWSVKQLANYGYTFGSGTRLTVV.

This chain connects TRBV5-1 to TRBJ2-1; D may be TRBD1 or TRBD2 (5 bases each). Germline V lookup: CDR1 SGHRS, CDR2 YFSETQ. Trimming shortened V by 2 bases and J by 0 bases, and 18 bases separated the two germline ends. The CDR3 has 18 amino acids. The DNA of the CDR3 is TGCGCCAGCAGCTTCTCTACAGGCGTCCGGGGCTCCTACAATGAGCAGTTCTTC. Its translation is CASSFSTGVRGSYNEQFF.

This clone has a handful of counts. The chain combines TRBV5-1 with TRBJ2-1, with D uncertain. The V gene lost 0 bases and the J gene lost 5 bases, with 6 bases spanning the gap. There are 13 residues in the CDR3. In germline, CDR1 is SGHRS, CDR2 YFSETQ. CDR3 in DNA: TGCGCCAGCAGCTTGGGAATGAACAATGAGCAGTTCTTC. Encoded protein: CASSLGMNNEQFF.